This is a list of T cell receptor beta chains from one sample in a study of T cells after yellow fever vaccination. TCRdb reprocessed the 5' RACE reads via MiXCR and lists one record per CDR3 protein. The sample lists under 200,000 distinct CDR3 sequences; under 7.5% were seen once. The sample was CD4+ T cells sorted from PBMCs, taken 5 days after the first yellow fever vaccination. The receptors come from a man aged 18 to 35 who received the YFV17D yellow fever vaccine. The CDR3 runs from the conserved cysteine through the conserved F or W. Fields, in order: D gene, V gene, clone size, J gene, CDR3 length, CDR3 protein, CDR3 DNA. A D gene is named only where the DNA matches it firmly. Some rows mark clone size as missing; the rest say once, few, many or name a class of expanded clone.

>.|TRBV7-8|many|TRBJ2-7|13
CASSPGAPNEQYF
TGTGCCAGCAGCCCGGGAGCGCCCAACGAGCAGTACTTC
>TRBD1|TRBV14|many|TRBJ2-3|18
CASSQVGLRDRGADTQYF
TGTGCCAGCAGCCAAGTTGGCCTCCGGGACAGGGGCGCAGATACGCAGTATTTT
>.|TRBV4-1|many|TRBJ1-1|14
CASRGFLKGTEAFF
TGCGCCAGCAGGGGGTTTCTGAAGGGGACTGAAGCTTTCTTT
>TRBD1|TRBV29-1|many|TRBJ1-2|15
CSVGAGGRGSYGYTF
TGCAGCGTTGGGGCAGGGGGTCGTGGTAGCTATGGCTACACCTTC
>.|TRBV9|.|TRBJ2-1|14
CASGLSGSYNEQFF
TGTGCCAGCGGCCTTAGCGGCTCCTACAATGAGCAGTTCTTC
>.|TRBV24-1|many|TRBJ2-1|16
CATSDWQGGSYNEQFF
TGTGCCACCAGTGATTGGCAGGGTGGGTCCTACAATGAGCAGTTCTTC
>TRBD2|TRBV7-2|.|TRBJ2-5|16
CASSPVQRGGRETQYF
TGTGCCAGCAGCCCCGTTCAGCGGGGGGGCCGAGAGACCCAGTACTTC
>.|TRBV7-9|many|TRBJ1-1|12
CASSLQDTEAFF
TGTGCCAGCAGCTTACAAGACACTGAAGCTTTCTTT
>TRBD2|TRBV7-2|.|TRBJ2-5|15
CASSLSGGRQETQYF
TGTGCCAGCAGCTTATCGGGGGGGCGGCAAGAGACCCAGTACTTC
>.|TRBV6-5|.|TRBJ1-1|16
CASSSLTRNRGNGAFF
TGTGCCAGCAGTTCACTGACACGGAACCGGGGCAACGGAGCTTTCTTT
>.|TRBV15|many|TRBJ1-5|19
CATSRDRSQDYYSNQPQHF
TGTGCCACCAGCAGAGATCGGTCGCAGGATTACTATAGCAATCAGCCCCAGCATTTT
>TRBD2|TRBV9|many|TRBJ2-1|15
CASSVTAGPNNEQFF
TGTGCCAGCAGCGTGACAGCGGGGCCAAACAATGAGCAGTTCTTC
>.|TRBV5-6|.|TRBJ2-1|11
CASSFEREQFF
TGTGCCAGCAGCTTCGAGAGGGAGCAGTTCTTC
>.|TRBV29-1|few|TRBJ1-2|13
CSVGDIQGRGYTF
TGCAGCGTTGGGGACATCCAGGGTAGAGGCTACACCTTC
>TRBD2|TRBV9|many|TRBJ2-5|14
CASSRAGGSETQYF
TGTGCCAGCTCGAGAGCGGGGGGTTCGGAGACCCAGTACTTC
>.|TRBV4-3|few|TRBJ1-5|15
CASSQEALSNQPQHF
TGCGCCAGCAGCCAAGAGGCCCTTAGCAATCAGCCCCAGCATTTT
>.|TRBV11-1|many|TRBJ2-2|17
CASSLERGASNTGELFF
TGTGCCAGCAGCTTAGAGCGAGGGGCATCGAACACCGGGGAGCTGTTTTTT
>.|TRBV7-9|many|TRBJ2-5|13
CASRLTYQETQYF
TGTGCCAGCAGACTAACGTACCAAGAGACCCAGTACTTC
>.|TRBV4-3|few|TRBJ2-3|15
CASSQDPSSTDTQYF
TGCGCCAGCAGCCAAGATCCCTCTAGCACAGATACGCAGTATTTT
>.|TRBV4-3|many|TRBJ1-2|17
CASSQKIRREVDYGYTF
TGCGCCAGCAGCCAGAAAATCCGCAGGGAAGTTGACTATGGCTACACCTTC
>.|TRBV9|many|TRBJ2-6|17
CASSVVPGSSGANVLTF
TGTGCCAGCAGCGTAGTTCCGGGTAGCTCTGGGGCCAACGTCCTGACTTTC
>.|TRBV5-5|few|TRBJ2-5|14
CASSFRGSQETQYF
TGTGCCAGCAGCTTTCGTGGGTCCCAAGAGACCCAGTACTTC
>.|TRBV6-1|many|TRBJ2-5|15
CASTEFGASVETQYF
TGTGCCAGCACCGAATTCGGGGCCAGTGTCGAGACCCAGTACTTC
>TRBD2|TRBV12-5|.|TRBJ2-2|21
CASGLVRGLTSGGANTGELFF
TGTGCTAGTGGTTTGGTGCGCGGACTGACTAGCGGGGGAGCGAACACCGGGGAGCTGTTTTTT
>TRBD1|TRBV30|few|TRBJ1-6|18
CAWRNFYSGQTFNSPLHF
TGTGCCTGGAGAAACTTTTACTCGGGACAGACGTTTAATTCACCCCTCCACTTT
>.|TRBV5-5|.|TRBJ2-7|15
CASSLTGRETYEQYF
TGTGCCAGCAGCTTGACAGGACGGGAAACCTACGAGCAGTACTTC
>TRBD1|TRBV5-5|many|TRBJ2-5|15
CASSDFRGLVETQYF
TGTGCCAGCAGCGATTTCAGGGGGTTGGTAGAGACCCAGTACTTC
>.|TRBV25-1|.|TRBJ2-3|15
CASSDWAGNTDTQYF
TGTGCCAGCAGTGACTGGGCGGGGAACACAGATACGCAGTATTTT
>.|TRBV12-3/TRBV12-4|many|TRBJ1-1|14
CASTTKTWSTEAFF
TGTGCCAGCACCACGAAGACTTGGAGCACTGAAGCTTTCTTT
>.|TRBV7-6|few|TRBJ2-7|12
CASSLTSGEQYF
TGTGCCAGCAGCTTAACTTCAGGGGAGCAGTACTTC
>.|TRBV19|.|TRBJ1-4|16
CASSIRAQATNEKLFF
TGTGCCAGTAGTATAAGAGCACAAGCAACTAATGAAAAACTGTTTTTT
>.|TRBV12-3/TRBV12-4|many|TRBJ1-4|15
CASSLRQGSGEKLFF
TGTGCCAGCAGCCTAAGGCAGGGGAGTGGTGAAAAACTGTTTTTT
>TRBD1|TRBV6-2/TRBV6-3|many|TRBJ2-1|14
CASIKDRINNEQFF
TGTGCCAGCATAAAGGACAGGATAAACAATGAGCAGTTCTTC
>.|TRBV25-1|many|TRBJ2-7|13
CASSAGYGYEQYF
TGTGCCAGCAGTGCCGGATACGGCTACGAGCAGTACTTC
>.|TRBV5-6|.|TRBJ2-1|17
CASSPGFLGAAYNEQFF
TGTGCCAGCAGCCCGGGGTTCCTGGGGGCGGCCTACAATGAGCAGTTCTTC
>.|TRBV5-1|many|TRBJ1-6|13
CASSYDRNSPLHF
TGCGCCAGCAGCTATGACAGAAATTCACCCCTCCACTTT
>TRBD1|TRBV5-4|few|TRBJ2-1|16
CASSLQTGGTYNEQFF
TGTGCCAGCAGCTTACAGACAGGGGGCACCTACAATGAGCAGTTCTTC
>.|TRBV6-1|many|TRBJ2-4|13
CASSPQGGGIQYF
TGTGCCAGCAGCCCTCAGGGTGGGGGCATTCAGTACTTC
>.|TRBV4-2|many|TRBJ2-1|15
CASSQGTTSRNEQFF
TGTGCCAGCAGCCAAGGGACAACATCTAGGAATGAGCAGTTCTTC
>.|TRBV18|.|TRBJ1-5|15
CASSPPTGRHQPQHF
TGTGCCAGCTCACCACCGACAGGACGACATCAGCCCCAGCATTTT
>.|TRBV30|.|TRBJ1-6|13
CAWNNRGLSPLHF
TGTGCCTGGAATAATCGGGGGCTTTCACCCCTCCACTTT
>.|TRBV12-5|few|TRBJ2-6|17
CASGPGPLAFGANVLTF
TGTGCTAGTGGCCCCGGACCCCTCGCCTTCGGGGCCAACGTCCTGACTTTC
>.|TRBV3-1|many|TRBJ2-2|16
CASSLRGQGRAGELFF
TGTGCCAGCAGCCTCAGAGGGCAGGGACGTGCCGGGGAGCTGTTTTTT
>TRBD2|TRBV7-2|many|TRBJ2-1|15
CASSLVAGIYNEQFF
TGTGCCAGCAGCTTAGTAGCGGGGATATACAATGAGCAGTTCTTC
>TRBD1|TRBV5-1|few|TRBJ2-1|16
CASSLNTGTAYNEQFF
TGCGCCAGCAGCCTGAATACCGGGACAGCCTACAATGAGCAGTTCTTC
>.|TRBV4-3|few|TRBJ1-6|15
CASSPASRAGAPLHF
TGCGCCAGCAGCCCCGCGAGTAGGGCCGGGGCACCCCTCCACTTT
>.|TRBV5-1|many|TRBJ1-6|14
CASSLPGINSPLHF
TGCGCCAGCAGCTTGCCAGGGATCAATTCACCCCTCCACTTT